This T cell receptor beta chain was sequenced during a study of STAT5B mutations in CD4+ large granular lymphocyte leukemia (dated by TCRdb to the early 2020s). Study-wide context: Among healthy controls, the CDR3 'QG' motif was associated with a particular HLA allele. The purity of purified fractions was confirmed by flow cytometry on FACSCanto II or FACSVerse to exceed 95% among lymphocytes. The study compared the TCRbeta repertoires of patients with CD4+ T-cell large granular lymphocyte leukemia against the TCRbeta repertoires of healthy blood donors.

The immunoSEQ assay at survey resolution was used to sequence TCRbeta rearrangements from genomic DNA. Per the original workflow: In the TCR sequencing data, the lowest productive clonotype frequency that could be detected was 2.59 x 10-5. Analyses included only productive TCRbeta rearrangements, meaning complete and in-frame sequences. Simpson clonality, calculated in the immunoSEQ Analyzer version 3.0, was used as the measure of sample clonality. Clones were grouped by frequency into very rare, small, medium, large (1-20%) or hyperexpanded (>20%) categories. Generation probabilities were estimated with OLGA 1.2.3, V-gene circos plots were generated with VDJtools, specificities were searched for in VDJdb, and CDR3 motifs were identified with GLIPH. In TCRdb, the immuneACCESS table is reduced to in-frame sequences with V and J assigned. These tables do not hold every clone; where another copy was compared, an unresolved V gene accounts for under half, and the others remain unexplained. The V and J calls and clone size are taken from that table; D and trimming were inferred from the DNA. The sample records under 35,000 clones, 60% to 80% of which are singletons. In total, the top ten clones hold 0.25% to 0.35% of the sample.

CDR1 and CDR2 (LNHDA, SQIVND) derive from the germline V gene (reference sequence). The CDR3 measures 14 amino acids from cysteine to phenylalanine. The read is trimmed to its CDR3 DNA, 42 bases read in frame from base 1. Trimming costs V 3 bases and J 2 bases, and their ends lie 10 bases apart. With regard to this clone: It lacks a known antigen. No qualities accompany the bases; no much larger clone lies one base away.

Buffy coats from 35 to 40 blood donors, supplied by the Finnish Red Cross blood service, were used as healthy controls. All TCR-sequenced material derived from peripheral blood: patient blood samples and healthy donor buffy coats. Ficoll-Hypaque gradient centrifugation was used to isolate peripheral blood mononuclear cells. CD4+ cells were magnetically purified from the buffy coats of healthy controls. The Gentra Puregene Cell and Tissue kit was used to extract genomic DNA, and a Qubit 2.0 fluorometer was used to measure the amount of genomic DNA. The paper's findings and limits, for the study overall: Each patient's main leukemic clonotypes were private, but approximately 26% of these clonotypes showed up at low frequency in the non-leukemic repertoires of other patients. TRBV06-family usage was enriched among the top patient clones (8/27) compared with healthy controls (2/35). The data were not HLA-matched, and the relatively small sample size could explain the higher clonality seen in CD4+ compared with CD8+ T-LGLL. Greater clonality appeared to be present in CD4-sorted patient repertoires than in healthy CD4+ repertoires, and the difference was retained after the putative leukemic clones were removed.

The specimen was CD4+ T cells from blood buffy coats. The chain uses TRBV19 and TRBJ1-2; TRBD1 could be the D gene, as 5 bases match. The sequence was collected from a human donor in good health. The nucleotide sequence reads TGTGCCAGTAGTATTGTGGGGGAGAACTATGGCTACACCTTC. Its amino acids are CASSIVGENYGYTF. The CDR3, completed at both ends by the reference TRBV19 and TRBJ1-2 genes, gives the full variable domain DGGITQSPKYLFRKEGQNVTLSCEQNLNHDAMYWYRQDPGQGLRLIYYSQIVNDFQKGDIAEGYSVSREKKESFPLTVTSAQKNPTAFYLCASSIVGENYGYTFGSGTRLTVV.